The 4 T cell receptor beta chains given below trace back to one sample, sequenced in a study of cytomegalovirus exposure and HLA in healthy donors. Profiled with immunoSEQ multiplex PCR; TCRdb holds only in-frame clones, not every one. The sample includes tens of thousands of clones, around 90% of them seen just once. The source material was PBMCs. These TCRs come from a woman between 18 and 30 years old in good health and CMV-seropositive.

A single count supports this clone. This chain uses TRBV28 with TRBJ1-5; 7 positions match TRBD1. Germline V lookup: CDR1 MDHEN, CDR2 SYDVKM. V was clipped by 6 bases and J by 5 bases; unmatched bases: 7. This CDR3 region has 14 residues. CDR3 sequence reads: CASRLGGTYQPQHF. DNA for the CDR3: TGTGCCAGCAGACTAGGGGGCACCTATCAGCCCCAGCATTTT.

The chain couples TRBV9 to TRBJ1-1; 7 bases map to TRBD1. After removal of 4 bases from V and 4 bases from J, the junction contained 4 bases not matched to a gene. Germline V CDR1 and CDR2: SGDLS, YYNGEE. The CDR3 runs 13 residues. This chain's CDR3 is CASSPEGATEAFF. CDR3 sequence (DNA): TGTGCCAGCAGCCCAGAGGGGGCCACTGAAGCTTTCTTT. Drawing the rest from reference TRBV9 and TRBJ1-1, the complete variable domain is DSGVTQTPKHLITATGQRVTLRCSPRSGDLSVYWYQQSLDQGLQFLIQYYNGEERAKGNILERFSAQQFPDLHSELNLSSLELGDSALYFCASSPEGATEAFFGQGTRLTVV.

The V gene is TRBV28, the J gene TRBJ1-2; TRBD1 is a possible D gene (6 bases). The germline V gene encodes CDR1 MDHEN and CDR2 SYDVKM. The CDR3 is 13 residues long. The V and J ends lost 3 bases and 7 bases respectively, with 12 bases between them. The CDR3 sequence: CASSLGRGAGYTF. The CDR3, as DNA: TGTGCCAGCAGTTTGGGCAGGGGAGCTGGCTACACCTTC.

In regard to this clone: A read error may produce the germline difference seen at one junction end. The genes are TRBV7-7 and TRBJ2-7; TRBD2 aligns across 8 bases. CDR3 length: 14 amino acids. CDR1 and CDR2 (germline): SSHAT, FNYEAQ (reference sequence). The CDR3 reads CASSLPREAHEQYF. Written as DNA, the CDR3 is TGTGCTAGCAGCCTGCCGCGGGAGGCCCACGAGCAGTACTTC.